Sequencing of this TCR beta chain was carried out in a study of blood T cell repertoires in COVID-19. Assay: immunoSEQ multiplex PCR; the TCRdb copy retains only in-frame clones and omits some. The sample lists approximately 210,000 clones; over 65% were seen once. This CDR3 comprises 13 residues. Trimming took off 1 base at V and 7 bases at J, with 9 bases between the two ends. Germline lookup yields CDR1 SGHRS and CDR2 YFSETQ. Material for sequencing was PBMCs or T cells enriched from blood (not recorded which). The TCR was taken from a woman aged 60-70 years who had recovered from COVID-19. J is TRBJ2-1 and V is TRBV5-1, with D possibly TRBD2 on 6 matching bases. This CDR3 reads CASSLYGRNEQFF. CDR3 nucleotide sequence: TGCGCCAGCAGCTTGTATGGGAGGAATGAGCAGTTCTTC.